Reported below is one TCR beta chain. Either two negative PCRs, clearance, or symptom resolution qualified Cohort 3 donors as recovered. The repertoire was sequenced with immunoSEQ multiplex PCR; TCRdb's copy has only in-frame clones and lacks some. Of roughly 170,000 clones in the sample, around 80% were seen once. These data originate in a study of blood T cell repertoires in COVID-19. Overall study context: From the United States, Italy and Spain came samples of acute and convalescent COVID-19.

The CDR3 runs to 14 residues. V was pared by 8 bases and J by 4 bases, with 8 bases of the junction left unmatched. Germline V lookup: CDR1 LNHDA, CDR2 SQIVND (reference sequence). The chain recombines TRBV19 with TRBJ2-3; 8 bases line up with TRBD2. The receptor was isolated from a man in his fifties or sixties who had recovered from COVID-19. The material sequenced was PBMCs or T cells enriched from blood (not recorded which). The CDR3, as DNA: TGTGCCAGTTCTCGGGGGGGGACATCAGATACGCAGTATTTT. It encodes CASSRGGTSDTQYF.